This T cell receptor (beta chain) was documented in a study of cytomegalovirus exposure and HLA in healthy donors. Regarding the study as a whole: Investigators reported 150 to 200 TCR beta chains as tied to cytomegalovirus. Presence/absence results assume similar sequencing depth per donor, which may not hold.

The PCR was carried out with 60 Vbeta primers and 13 Jbeta primers. Method: immunoSEQ multiplex PCR; TCRdb's copy keeps in-frame clones and lacks some. The table records fewer than 250,000 clones, around 83% of them present only once. Concerning this clone itself: Its antigen is still unknown.

Trimming took 7 bases from V and 1 from J; bases not matched to a gene: 8. Germline CDR1 MDHEN, CDR2 SYDVKM. CDR3 length equals 15 residues. The rearrangement joins TRBV28 to TRBJ2-7, with 9 bases that match TRBD1. The specimen sequenced was PBMCs. The receptor was derived from a woman aged 45 to 65 in good health and CMV-seropositive. CDR3 loop: CASTVRTGESYEQYF. CDR3 nucleotides: TGTGCCAGCACAGTACGGACAGGGGAGTCCTACGAGCAGTACTTC.